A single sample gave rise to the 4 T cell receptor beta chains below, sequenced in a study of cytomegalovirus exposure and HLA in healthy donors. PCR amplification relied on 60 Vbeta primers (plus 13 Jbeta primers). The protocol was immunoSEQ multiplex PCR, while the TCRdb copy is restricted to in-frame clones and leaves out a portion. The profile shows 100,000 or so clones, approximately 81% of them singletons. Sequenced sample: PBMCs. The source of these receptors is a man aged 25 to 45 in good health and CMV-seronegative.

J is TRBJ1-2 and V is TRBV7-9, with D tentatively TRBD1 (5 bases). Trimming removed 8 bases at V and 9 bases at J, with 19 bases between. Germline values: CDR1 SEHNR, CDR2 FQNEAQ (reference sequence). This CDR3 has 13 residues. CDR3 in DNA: TGTGCCAGCGGGGCCGGCACAGCTATGCGCTACACCTTC. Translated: CASGAGTAMRYTF. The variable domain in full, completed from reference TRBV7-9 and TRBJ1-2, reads DTGVSQNPRHKITKRGQNVTFRCDPISEHNRLYWYRQTLGQGPEFLTYFQNEAQLEKSRLLSDRFSAERPKGSFSTLEIQRTEQGDSAMYLCASGAGTAMRYTFGSGTRLTVV.

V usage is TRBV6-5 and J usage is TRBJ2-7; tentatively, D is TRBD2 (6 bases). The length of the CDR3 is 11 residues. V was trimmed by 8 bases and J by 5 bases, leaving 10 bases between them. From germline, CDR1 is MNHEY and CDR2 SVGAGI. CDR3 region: CASGRGDEQYF. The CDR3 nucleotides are TGTGCCAGCGGGCGGGGCGACGAGCAGTACTTC.

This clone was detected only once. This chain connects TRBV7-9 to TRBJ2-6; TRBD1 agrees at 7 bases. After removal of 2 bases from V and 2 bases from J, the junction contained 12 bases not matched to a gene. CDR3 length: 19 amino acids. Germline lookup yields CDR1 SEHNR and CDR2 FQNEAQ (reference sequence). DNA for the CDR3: TGTGCCAGCAGCTTATCGGTAACAGGGGTATTCCCTGGGGCCAACGTCCTGACTTTC. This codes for CASSLSVTGVFPGANVLTF.

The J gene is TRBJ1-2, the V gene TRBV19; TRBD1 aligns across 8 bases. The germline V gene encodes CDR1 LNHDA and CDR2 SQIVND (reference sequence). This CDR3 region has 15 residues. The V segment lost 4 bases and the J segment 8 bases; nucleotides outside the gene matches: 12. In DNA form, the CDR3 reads TGTGCCAGTAGTAGCCGTACTCAGGGGGCAAGAGGCTACACCTTC. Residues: CASSSRTQGARGYTF. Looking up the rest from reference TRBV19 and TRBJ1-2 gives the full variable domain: DGGITQSPKYLFRKEGQNVTLSCEQNLNHDAMYWYRQDPGQGLRLIYYSQIVNDFQKGDIAEGYSVSREKKESFPLTVTSAQKNPTAFYLCASSSRTQGARGYTFGSGTRLTVV.